What follows describes a single T cell receptor beta chain. The data belong to a study of blood T cell repertoires in COVID-19. Study in general: COVID-19 samples, acute and convalescent, were from the United States, Italy and Spain. In each case, the material was cDNA or gDNA derived from T cells, B-cell-depleted T cells, or PBMCs.

V shed 2 bases and J shed 8 bases, with 15 bases lying between them. The CDR3 contains 14 residues. Germline V gene sequence: CDR1 LGHNA, CDR2 YSLEER. Original processing methods: Amplification with reference gene primers provided the estimates of nucleated cell counts. Some clones are missing from TCRdb's copy, which holds only in-frame ones; the method was immunoSEQ multiplex PCR. D and trimming come from the DNA, and the V and J calls and clone size come from that table. The sample carries fewer than 300,000 clones, 82% recorded once. The sequence came from a woman between 18 and 29 years old with acute or convalescent COVID-19. The specimen was peripheral blood. The rearrangement uses TRBV4-3 and TRBJ1-2, with D possibly matching TRBD1 (6 bases). The CDR3 DNA reads TGCGCCAGCAGCCAAATAACAGGGAGGGAAGGCTACACCTTC. Translated, it gives CASSQITGREGYTF.